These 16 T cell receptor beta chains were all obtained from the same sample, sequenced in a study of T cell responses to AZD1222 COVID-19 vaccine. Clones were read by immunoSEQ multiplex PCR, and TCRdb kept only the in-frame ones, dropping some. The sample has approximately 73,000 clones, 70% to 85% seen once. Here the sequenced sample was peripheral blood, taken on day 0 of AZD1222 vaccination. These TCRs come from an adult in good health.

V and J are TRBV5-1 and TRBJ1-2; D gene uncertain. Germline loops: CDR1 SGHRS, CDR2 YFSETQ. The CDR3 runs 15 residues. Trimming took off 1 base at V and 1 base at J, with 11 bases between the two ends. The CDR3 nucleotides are TGCGCCAGCAGCTTGACAGAAGCTCGTAACTATGGCTACACCTTC. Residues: CASSLTEARNYGYTF.

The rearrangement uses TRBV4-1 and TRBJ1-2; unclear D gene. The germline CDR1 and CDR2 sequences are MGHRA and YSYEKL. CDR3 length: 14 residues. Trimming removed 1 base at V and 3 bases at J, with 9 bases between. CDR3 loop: CASSQGRLDYGYTF. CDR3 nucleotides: TGCGCCAGCAGCCAAGGCAGGTTAGACTATGGCTACACCTTC.

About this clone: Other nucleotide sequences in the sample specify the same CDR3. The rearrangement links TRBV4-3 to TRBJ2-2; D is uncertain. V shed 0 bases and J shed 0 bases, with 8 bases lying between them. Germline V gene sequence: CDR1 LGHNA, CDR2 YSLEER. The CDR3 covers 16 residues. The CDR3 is CASSQEGFANTGELFF. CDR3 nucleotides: TGCGCCAGCAGCCAAGAGGGGTTCGCGAACACCGGGGAGCTGTTTTTT.

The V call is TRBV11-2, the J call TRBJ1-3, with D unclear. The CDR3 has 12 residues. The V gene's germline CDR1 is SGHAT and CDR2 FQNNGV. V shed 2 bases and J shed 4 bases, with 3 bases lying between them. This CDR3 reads CASSLTGNTIYF. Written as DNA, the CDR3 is TGTGCCAGCAGCTTAACGGGAAACACCATATATTTT.

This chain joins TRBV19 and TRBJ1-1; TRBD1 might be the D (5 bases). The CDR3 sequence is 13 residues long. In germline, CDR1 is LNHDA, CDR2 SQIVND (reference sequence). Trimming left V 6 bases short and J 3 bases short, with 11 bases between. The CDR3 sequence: CASSGTEHTEAFF. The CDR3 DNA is TGTGCCAGTAGCGGGACGGAACACACTGAAGCTTTCTTT.

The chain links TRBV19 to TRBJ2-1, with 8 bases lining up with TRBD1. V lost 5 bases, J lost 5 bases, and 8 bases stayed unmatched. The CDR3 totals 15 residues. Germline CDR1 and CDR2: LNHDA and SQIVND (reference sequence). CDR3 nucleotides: TGTGCCAGTAGTGAGCCGGGACAGGTTAACAATGAGCAGTTCTTC. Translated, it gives CASSEPGQVNNEQFF.

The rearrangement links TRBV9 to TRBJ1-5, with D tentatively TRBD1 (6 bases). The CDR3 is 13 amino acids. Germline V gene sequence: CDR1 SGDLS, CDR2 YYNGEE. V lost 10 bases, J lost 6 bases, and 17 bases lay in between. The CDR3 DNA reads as TGTGCCTTCCACCGGACAGATCGTCAGCCCCAGCATTTT. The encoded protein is CAFHRTDRQPQHF.

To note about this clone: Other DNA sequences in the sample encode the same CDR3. The CDR3 DNA follows: TGTGCCAGCAGTGAAAGAAGCACTGAAGCTTTCTTT. It specifies CASSERSTEAFF. The genes are TRBV6-1 and TRBJ1-1; the D is unclear. CDR1 is MNHNS, CDR2 SASEGT, per germline. The CDR3 sequence is 12 residues long. With 2 bases removed from V and 4 bases from J, the gap between germline ends came to 5 bases.

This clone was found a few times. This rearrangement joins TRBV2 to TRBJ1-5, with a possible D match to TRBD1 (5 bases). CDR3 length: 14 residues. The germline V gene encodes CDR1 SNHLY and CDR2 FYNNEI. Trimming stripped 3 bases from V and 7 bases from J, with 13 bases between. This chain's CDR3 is CASSDRDLRQPQHF. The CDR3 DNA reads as TGTGCCAGCAGTGACAGGGACCTACGACAGCCCCAGCATTTT.

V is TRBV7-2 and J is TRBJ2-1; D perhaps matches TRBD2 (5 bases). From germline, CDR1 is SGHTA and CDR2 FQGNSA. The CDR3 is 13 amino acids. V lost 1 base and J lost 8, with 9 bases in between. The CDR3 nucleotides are TGTGCCAGCAGCTTAGACCACGGGGATGAGCAGTTCTTC. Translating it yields CASSLDHGDEQFF.

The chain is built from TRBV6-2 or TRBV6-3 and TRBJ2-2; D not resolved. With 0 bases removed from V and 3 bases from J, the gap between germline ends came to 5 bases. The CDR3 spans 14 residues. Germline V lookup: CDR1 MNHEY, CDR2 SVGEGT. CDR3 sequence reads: CASSYSQDTGELFF. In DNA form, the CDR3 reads TGTGCCAGCAGTTACTCGCAGGACACCGGGGAGCTGTTTTTT.

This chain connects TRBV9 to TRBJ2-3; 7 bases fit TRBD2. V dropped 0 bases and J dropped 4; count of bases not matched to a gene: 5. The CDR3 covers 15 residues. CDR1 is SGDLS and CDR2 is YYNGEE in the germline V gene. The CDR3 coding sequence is TGTGCCAGCAGCGTAGCGGGGGAGGGGCCAGATACGCAGTATTTT. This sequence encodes CASSVAGEGPDTQYF. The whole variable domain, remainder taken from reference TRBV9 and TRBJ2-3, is DSGVTQTPKHLITATGQRVTLRCSPRSGDLSVYWYQQSLDQGLQFLIQYYNGEERAKGNILERFSAQQFPDLHSELNLSSLELGDSALYFCASSVAGEGPDTQYFGPGTRLTVL.

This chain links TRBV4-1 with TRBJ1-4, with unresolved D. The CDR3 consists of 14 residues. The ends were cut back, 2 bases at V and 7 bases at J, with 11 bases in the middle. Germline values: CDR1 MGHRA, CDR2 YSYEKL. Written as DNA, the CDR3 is TGCGCCAGCAGCCAAAGTGGTGGGTCTGAAAAACTGTTTTTT. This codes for CASSQSGGSEKLFF.

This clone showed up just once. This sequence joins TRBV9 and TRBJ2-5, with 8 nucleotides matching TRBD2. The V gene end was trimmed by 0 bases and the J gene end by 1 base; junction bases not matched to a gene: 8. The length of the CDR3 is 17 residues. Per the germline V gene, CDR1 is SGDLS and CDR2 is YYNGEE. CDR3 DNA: TGTGCCAGCAGCGTAGGGTCCAGCGGGGGTATCCAAGAGACCCAGTACTTC. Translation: CASSVGSSGGIQETQYF.

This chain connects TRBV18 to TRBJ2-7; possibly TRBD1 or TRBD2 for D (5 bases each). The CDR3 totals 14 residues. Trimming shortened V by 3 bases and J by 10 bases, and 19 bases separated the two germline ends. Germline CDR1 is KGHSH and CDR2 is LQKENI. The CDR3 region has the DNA TGTGCCAGCTCACCTAGCGCGGCAGGGCAGTATCAGTACTTC. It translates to CASSPSAAGQYQYF.

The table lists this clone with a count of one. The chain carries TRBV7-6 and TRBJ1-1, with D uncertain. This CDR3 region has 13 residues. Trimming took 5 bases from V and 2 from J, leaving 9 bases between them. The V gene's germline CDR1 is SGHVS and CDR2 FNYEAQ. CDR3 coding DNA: TGTGCCAGCAGCCCAGGAGGCAACACTGAAGCTTTCTTT. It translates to CASSPGGNTEAFF. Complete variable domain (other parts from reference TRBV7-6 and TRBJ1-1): GAGVSQSPRYKVTKRGQDVALRCDPISGHVSLYWYRQALGQGPEFLTYFNYEAQQDKSGLPNDRFSAERPEGSISTLTIQRTEQRDSAMYRCASSPGGNTEAFFGQGTRLTVV.